The TCR beta chain under discussion was sequenced for a study of beta chain features in type 1 diabetes. General study points: All four CD4+ subsets from Type 1 diabetes patients carried moderately but significantly shorter TCRB CDR3s.

CDR3 length equals 13 residues. V lost 5 bases and J lost 8; bases outside the gene matches: 5. Germline-derived CDR1 and CDR2 are SGHAT and FQNNGV. Sequencing targeted expressed TCRB transcripts, as all isolated RNA had been reverse transcribed. Profiling relied on immunoSEQ multiplex PCR, and the TCRdb table lists in-frame clones only, not all of them. The table shows some 660,000 clones, with around 15% occurring only once. With regard to this clone: Its antigen is unknown.

The sequencing input was naive CD4+ T cells from blood. The source is a man in his late teens or twenties with type 1 diabetes. The chain employs TRBV11-2 and TRBJ2-1; 8 positions agree with TRBD2. As DNA, the CDR3 is TGTGCCAGCAGCCAAGCGGGAGATCATGAGCAGTTCTTC. Translated: CASSQAGDHEQFF.